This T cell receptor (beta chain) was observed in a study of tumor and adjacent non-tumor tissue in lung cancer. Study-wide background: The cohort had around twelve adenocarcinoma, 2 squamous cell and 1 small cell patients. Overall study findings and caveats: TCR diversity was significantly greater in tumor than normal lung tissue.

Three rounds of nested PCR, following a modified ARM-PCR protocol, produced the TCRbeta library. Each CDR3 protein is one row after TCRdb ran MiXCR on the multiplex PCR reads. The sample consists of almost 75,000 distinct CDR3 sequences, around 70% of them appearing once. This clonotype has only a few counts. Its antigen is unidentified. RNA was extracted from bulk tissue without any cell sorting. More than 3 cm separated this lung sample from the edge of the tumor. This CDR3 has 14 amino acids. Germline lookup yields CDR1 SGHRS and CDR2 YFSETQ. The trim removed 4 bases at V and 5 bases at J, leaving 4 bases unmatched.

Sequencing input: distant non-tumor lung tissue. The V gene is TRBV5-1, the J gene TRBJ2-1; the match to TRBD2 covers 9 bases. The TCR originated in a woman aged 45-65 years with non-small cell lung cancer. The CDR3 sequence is CASSPLAGDNEQFF. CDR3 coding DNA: TGCGCCAGCAGCCCATTAGCGGGGGACAATGAGCAGTTCTTC.